This T cell receptor (beta chain) came from a study of control samples from healthy donors and cancer patients. Sequencing was performed with immunoSEQ multiplex PCR; in TCRdb, only in-frame clones are kept and a portion is missing. Of around 33,000 clones in the sample, about 88% were seen once. This sequence originates from a woman aged 40 to 50 with lung cancer. Sequenced sample: PBMCs.

CDR3 amino acids: CASSEGGGAQYGYTF. Here the CDR3 DNA reads TGTGCCAGCAGTGAAGGCGGAGGGGCGCAATATGGCTACACCTTC. This sequence joins TRBV25-1 and TRBJ1-2; D may be TRBD1 (5 bases). Germline CDR1 MGHDK, CDR2 SYGVNS. The V and J ends lost 2 bases and 5 bases respectively, with 15 bases between them. CDR3 size: 15 residues.